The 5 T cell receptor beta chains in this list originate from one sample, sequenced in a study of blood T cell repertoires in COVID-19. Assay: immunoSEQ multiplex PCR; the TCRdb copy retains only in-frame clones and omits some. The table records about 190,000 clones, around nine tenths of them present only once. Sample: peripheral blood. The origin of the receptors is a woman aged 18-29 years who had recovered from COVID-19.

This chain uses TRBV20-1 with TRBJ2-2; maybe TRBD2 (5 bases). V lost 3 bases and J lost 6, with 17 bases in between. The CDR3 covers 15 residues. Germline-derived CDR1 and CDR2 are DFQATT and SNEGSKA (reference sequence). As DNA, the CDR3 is TGCAGTGCTAGTGACCTAGCTGGAATCGCCGGGGAGCTGTTTTTT. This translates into CSASDLAGIAGELFF.

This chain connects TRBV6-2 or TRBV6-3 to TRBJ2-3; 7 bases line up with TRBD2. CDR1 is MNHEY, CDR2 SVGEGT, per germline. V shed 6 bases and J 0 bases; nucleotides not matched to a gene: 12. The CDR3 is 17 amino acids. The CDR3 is CASRPPPGGWSTDTQYF. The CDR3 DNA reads TGTGCCAGCAGACCTCCCCCGGGGGGATGGAGCACAGATACGCAGTATTTT.

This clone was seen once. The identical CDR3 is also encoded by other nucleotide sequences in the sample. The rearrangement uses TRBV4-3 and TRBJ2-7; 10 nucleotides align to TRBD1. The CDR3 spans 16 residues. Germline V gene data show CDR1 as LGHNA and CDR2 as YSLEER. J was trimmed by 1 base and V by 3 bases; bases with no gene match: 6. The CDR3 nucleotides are TGCGCCAGCAGCCACTCCGGGACAGGGGAATCCTACGAGCAGTACTTC. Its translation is CASSHSGTGESYEQYF.

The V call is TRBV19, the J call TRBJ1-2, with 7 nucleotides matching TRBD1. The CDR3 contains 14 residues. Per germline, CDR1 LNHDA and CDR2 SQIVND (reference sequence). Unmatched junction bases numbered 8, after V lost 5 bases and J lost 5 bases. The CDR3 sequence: CASSGGRGAYGYTF. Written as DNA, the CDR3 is TGTGCCAGTAGTGGCGGCAGGGGGGCATATGGCTACACCTTC. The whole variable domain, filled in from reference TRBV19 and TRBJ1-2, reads DGGITQSPKYLFRKEGQNVTLSCEQNLNHDAMYWYRQDPGQGLRLIYYSQIVNDFQKGDIAEGYSVSREKKESFPLTVTSAQKNPTAFYLCASSGGRGAYGYTFGSGTRLTVV.

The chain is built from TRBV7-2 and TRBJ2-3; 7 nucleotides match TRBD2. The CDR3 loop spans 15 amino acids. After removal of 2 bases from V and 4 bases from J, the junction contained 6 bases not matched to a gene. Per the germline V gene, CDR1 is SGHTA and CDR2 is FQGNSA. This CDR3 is CASSLNGGTPDTQYF. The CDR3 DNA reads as TGTGCCAGCAGCTTAAACGGGGGGACTCCAGATACGCAGTATTTT.